This T cell receptor (beta chain) was observed in a study of beta chain features in type 1 diabetes. Study-wide results and limits: All four CD4+ subsets from Type 1 diabetes patients carried moderately but significantly shorter TCRB CDR3s.

The whole isolated RNA underwent reverse transcription, so sequencing captured expressed TCRB transcripts. Profiled with immunoSEQ multiplex PCR; TCRdb holds only in-frame clones, not every one. The repertoire holds some 200,000 clones, with approximately 16% as singletons. On this clone itself: The target antigen is unknown.

The CDR3 is made up of 14 amino acids. Germline assignment: CDR1 SGHRS and CDR2 YFSETQ. Between the trimmed V and J ends, which lost 3 bases and 0 bases, there was a span of 10 bases. The receptor's source is a man in his thirties or forties with type 1 diabetes. Material: naive CD4+ T cells from blood. The chain joins TRBV5-1 to TRBJ2-7, with a tentative D call TRBD2 (6 bases). The chain's CDR3 is CASSSVAVSYEQYF. The CDR3 DNA is TGCGCCAGCAGCTCCGTAGCGGTCTCCTACGAGCAGTACTTC.